This T cell receptor (beta chain) was obtained from a study of cytomegalovirus exposure and HLA in healthy donors. The study's findings and limits: It was reportedly the case that the classifier diagnosed cytomegalovirus status with high specificity and sensitivity. Overall, under 200 TCR beta chains were annotated as cytomegalovirus-associated. Specificity for CMV antigens was confirmed in vitro for a few of the CMV-associated chains. Usually a TCR sequence was rare, but some public TCRs were found in many donors.

Profiling relied on immunoSEQ multiplex PCR, and the TCRdb table lists in-frame clones only, not all of them. Counted here are 200,000 to 300,000 clones, 86% occurring once; the ten biggest clones make up roughly 1.2%. V was shortened by 5 bases and J by 3 bases, with 11 bases between the two germline ends. This CDR3 spans 13 amino acids. Germline CDR1 LNHDA, CDR2 SQIVND (reference sequence). A note on this clone: The antigen is unknown.

The sample comprised PBMCs. The chain recombines TRBV19 with TRBJ2-7; D remains unclear. This TCR derives from a woman aged 25 to 39 in good health and CMV-seropositive. CDR3 loop: CASSPGRIYEQYF. CDR3 coding DNA: TGTGCCAGTAGTCCAGGCCGCATCTACGAGCAGTACTTC. The variable domain in full, completed from reference TRBV19 and TRBJ2-7, reads DGGITQSPKYLFRKEGQNVTLSCEQNLNHDAMYWYRQDPGQGLRLIYYSQIVNDFQKGDIAEGYSVSREKKESFPLTVTSAQKNPTAFYLCASSPGRIYEQYFGPGTRLTVT.